A selection of T cell receptor beta chains follows, all from one sample in a study of blood T cell repertoires in COVID-19. TCRdb's copy holds only in-frame clones and misses some; the assay was immunoSEQ multiplex PCR. Among roughly 170,000 clones, roughly 85% were seen once, and the ten largest hold about 4.6%. Sequenced: PBMCs or T cells enriched from blood (not recorded which). Source of these receptors: a woman aged 45-65 years who had recovered from COVID-19. The CDR3 runs from the conserved cysteine through the conserved F or W. The D gene is left open where the match is weak. For some rows the clone size is stated as once, few or many, or as a class when expanded; others skip it.

clone size	D gene	V gene	J gene	CDR3 protein	CDR3 DNA
-	-	TRBV30	TRBJ1-2	CAWSVLSTVSTF	TGTGCCTGGAGTGTACTGAGTACCGTGAGTACCTTC
-	TRBD1	TRBV18	TRBJ1-6	CASSPRQGANSPLHF	TGTGCCAGCTCACCCCGACAGGGGGCAAATTCACCCCTCCACTTT
-	-	TRBV7-2	TRBJ1-1	CASSLALTGGAGAFF	TGTGCCAGCAGCTTAGCGCTAACCGGGGGGGCGGGAGCTTTCTTT
-	TRBD2	TRBV11-3	TRBJ2-5	CASSFGLAGGETQYF	TGTGCCAGCAGCTTTGGACTAGCGGGAGGTGAGACCCAGTACTTC
-	-	TRBV2	TRBJ2-1	CASSELWQDNEQFF	TGTGCCAGCAGTGAATTGTGGCAGGACAATGAGCAGTTCTTC
once	-	TRBV6-5	TRBJ1-1	CASNGEGSEAFF	TGTGCCAGCAATGGGGAGGGCTCTGAAGCTTTCTTT
-	-	TRBV6-2/TRBV6-3	TRBJ1-1	CASSVDLGVVNTEAFF	TGTGCCAGCAGTGTCGACCTAGGAGTCGTGAACACTGAAGCTTTCTTT
-	TRBD1	TRBV7-2	TRBJ1-2	CASSSGQARRNGYTF	TGTGCCAGCAGCTCGGGACAGGCGAGGAGGAATGGCTACACCTTC
-	-	TRBV30	TRBJ2-2	CAWSSYFANTGELFF	TGTGCCTGGAGTTCGTATTTCGCGAACACCGGGGAGCTGTTTTTT
few	TRBD1	TRBV19	TRBJ1-6	CASSKWGQGDSPLHF	TGTGCCAGTAGTAAATGGGGGCAGGGGGATTCACCCCTCCACTTT
-	TRBD1	TRBV6-1	TRBJ1-2	CASSEARGTGAYGYTF	TGTGCCAGCAGTGAAGCACGAGGGACAGGGGCCTATGGCTACACCTTC
-	-	TRBV28	TRBJ2-6	CASSSRSHDRTGANVLTF	TGTGCCAGCAGTTCCCGAAGCCACGACAGGACGGGGGCCAACGTCCTGACTTTC
-	-	TRBV6-5	TRBJ1-3	CASSYSGGAGGNTIYF	TGTGCCAGCAGTTACTCAGGGGGGGCCGGCGGAAACACCATATATTTT
few	TRBD2	TRBV3-1/TRBV3-2	TRBJ2-5	CASSRIAGGVKTQYF	TGTGCCAGCAGCCGGATAGCGGGAGGGGTAAAGACCCAGTACTTC
once	-	TRBV3-1/TRBV3-2	TRBJ2-1	CASDSANEQFF	TGTGCCAGCGACAGCGCCAATGAGCAGTTCTTC
few	TRBD1	TRBV19	TRBJ1-2	CASSIDRDYGYTF	TGTGCCAGTAGCATTGACAGGGACTATGGCTACACCTTC
-	-	TRBV12-3/TRBV12-4	TRBJ2-1	CASSFYEQFF	TGTGCCAGCAGTTTCTATGAGCAGTTCTTC
-	TRBD1	TRBV29-1	TRBJ1-1	CSVAYGTGKVEAFF	TGCAGCGTTGCCTATGGGACAGGGAAGGTTGAAGCTTTCTTT
-	TRBD1	TRBV10-1	TRBJ1-1	CASRQTGGLGNTEAFF	TGCGCCAGCAGGCAAACAGGGGGCCTTGGGAACACTGAAGCTTTCTTT
-	TRBD2	TRBV28	TRBJ2-1	CASAGGVFLYNEQFF	TGTGCCAGCGCCGGGGGGGTTTTTCTTTACAATGAGCAGTTCTTC
-	-	TRBV10-1	TRBJ2-2	CASSSSRGGAGELFF	TGCGCCAGCAGTTCCTCCCGCGGTGGGGCGGGGGAGCTGTTTTTT
-	-	TRBV2	TRBJ1-2	CASQEGIGYTF	TGTGCCTCCCAGGAGGGGATTGGCTACACCTTC
-	-	TRBV27	TRBJ1-1	CASSFQYKNTEAFF	TGTGCCAGCAGTTTCCAATACAAGAACACTGAAGCTTTCTTT
once	-	TRBV9	TRBJ1-1	CASSPGQNTEAFF	TGTGCCAGCAGCCCAGGACAGAACACTGAAGCTTTCTTT
few	TRBD1	TRBV30	TRBJ1-3	CAWSLGQSSGNTIYF	TGTGCCTGGAGCTTGGGACAGAGCTCTGGAAACACCATATATTTT
-	-	TRBV7-2	TRBJ1-1	CAARGEKGTEAFF	TGTGCCGCCCGGGGGGAGAAGGGCACTGAAGCTTTCTTT
-	TRBD2	TRBV27	TRBJ2-4	CASRTSGRAGGKNIQYF	TGTGCCAGCAGGACTAGCGGGAGGGCCGGGGGCAAAAACATTCAGTACTTC
-	TRBD1	TRBV29-1	TRBJ2-2	CSVSKGTANTGELFF	TGCAGCGTTTCAAAGGGGACAGCGAACACCGGGGAGCTGTTTTTT
-	-	TRBV19	TRBJ1-1	CASAARGLNTEAFF	TGTGCCAGTGCGGCGCGGGGATTAAACACTGAAGCTTTCTTT
-	TRBD1	TRBV2	TRBJ1-6	CASSVQGAGNSPLHF	TGTGCCAGCAGTGTACAGGGGGCTGGTAATTCACCCCTCCACTTT
-	-	TRBV5-6	TRBJ1-2	CASSLVAAINGYTF	TGTGCCAGCAGCTTGGTGGCGGCTATTAATGGCTACACCTTC
few	-	TRBV6-5	TRBJ2-2	CASSLNPEGAGELFF	TGTGCCAGCAGTCTCAACCCGGAGGGCGCCGGGGAGCTGTTTTTT
-	TRBD1	TRBV5-1	TRBJ1-4	CASSLPGGDEKLFF	TGCGCCAGCAGCTTGCCAGGGGGTGATGAAAAACTGTTTTTT
-	-	TRBV7-3	TRBJ2-2	CASSLLPGELFF	TGTGCCAGCAGCTTACTTCCCGGGGAGCTGTTTTTT
-	-	TRBV29-1	TRBJ1-2	CSVGAQRGDYGYTF	TGCAGCGTTGGGGCGCAACGGGGGGACTATGGCTACACCTTC
-	-	TRBV28	TRBJ2-4	CASTTWGGEKNIQYF	TGTGCCAGCACTACGTGGGGGGGCGAGAAAAACATTCAGTACTTC
-	TRBD2	TRBV28	TRBJ2-1	CASSLAGGVGEQFF	TGTGCCAGCAGCCTAGCGGGGGGAGTGGGTGAGCAGTTCTTC
-	-	TRBV27	TRBJ1-1	CASSLSVMNTEAFF	TGTGCCAGCAGTCTTTCGGTCATGAACACTGAAGCTTTCTTT
once	TRBD2	TRBV10-3	TRBJ2-2	CAINPSGSSGTGELFF	TGTGCCATCAATCCCAGCGGGAGTAGTGGCACCGGGGAGCTGTTTTTT
-	-	TRBV28	TRBJ1-2	CASSLSGYGYTF	TGTGCCAGCAGTTTGTCGGGCTATGGCTACACCTTC
once	TRBD1	TRBV7-9	TRBJ1-1	CASSLRQGAAAFF	TGTGCCAGCAGCTTAAGGCAGGGGGCGGCGGCTTTCTTT
-	-	TRBV5-1	TRBJ1-1	CASRFPGQNTEAFF	TGCGCCAGCAGGTTCCCGGGACAGAACACTGAAGCTTTCTTT
-	-	TRBV19	TRBJ1-1	CASNLLWSSGSTEAFF	TGTGCCAGTAACCTCCTATGGTCTTCTGGGAGCACTGAAGCTTTCTTT
-	-	TRBV3-1/TRBV3-2	TRBJ2-1	CASSQAPGLYSYNEQFF	TGTGCCAGCAGCCAAGCCCCTGGACTATACTCCTACAATGAGCAGTTCTTC
-	-	TRBV28	TRBJ2-3	CASVPGQSTDTQYF	TGTGCCAGCGTCCCTGGACAGAGCACAGATACGCAGTATTTT
-	-	TRBV5-8	TRBJ2-3	CASSLFAGTSTDTQYF	TGTGCCAGCAGCTTGTTCGCGGGGACTTCAACAGATACGCAGTATTTT
-	-	TRBV5-1	TRBJ1-1	CASSLAGGLEAFF	TGCGCCAGCAGCTTGGCGGGGGGACTCGAAGCTTTCTTT
few	TRBD1	TRBV18	TRBJ1-3	CASSPPTGGRNTIYF	TGTGCCAGCTCACCACCGACAGGGGGCCGGAACACCATATATTTT
-	-	TRBV28	TRBJ1-1	CASSLENRDTEAFF	TGTGCCAGCAGTTTAGAGAACAGGGACACTGAAGCTTTCTTT
few	TRBD1	TRBV18	TRBJ1-4	CASSPDRGNEKLFF	TGTGCCAGCTCACCAGACAGGGGTAATGAAAAACTGTTTTTT